These 10 T cell receptor beta chains share one sample of origin, sequenced in a study of identical twins (dated by TCRdb to 2016 to 2017). The library was produced with 5' RACE. Sequencer: Illumina HiSeq 2000. TCRdb itself trimmed the public reads at Q25 with fastp, ran MiXCR and retained productive beta chains. Under each unique CDR3 protein, matching rows form one entry showing the most common genes and DNA. The table for this sample lists approximately 470,000 distinct CDR3 sequences; approximately 14% of them were counted only once. In total, the top ten clones hold roughly 0.5% of the sample. These data were likewise used in another study, on yellow fever vaccine responses in identical twins.

Sequenced material: CD4+ T cells sorted from blood. Every receptor here comes from a woman under 30 in good health.

The chain carries TRBV6-5 and TRBJ1-3, with D unclear. V lost 2 bases to trimming and J lost 2 bases, with 16 bases between them. Germline CDR1 MNHEY, CDR2 SVGAGI. The CDR3 has 17 residues. The CDR3 nucleotides read TGTGCCAGCAGTTACCTCGCGAGGACTGGCACTGGAAACACCATATATTTT. Residues: CASSYLARTGTGNTIYF.

The genes are TRBV4-1 and TRBJ2-2; D is possibly TRBD2 (5 bases). The germline CDR1 and CDR2 sequences are MGHRA and YSYEKL. V gave up 2 bases and J gave up 2 bases, with 12 bases separating them. This CDR3 region has 16 residues. The CDR3, as DNA: TGCGCCAGCAGCCAACTCGGCCGGGGTAACACCGGGGAGCTGTTTTTT. It encodes CASSQLGRGNTGELFF.

This clonotype showed up just a few times. The V gene is TRBV5-1, the J gene TRBJ2-2; 8 bases are shared with TRBD1. The CDR3 extends over 15 amino acids. The V segment lost 1 base and the J segment 6 bases; nucleotides outside the gene matches: 5. The V gene's germline CDR1 is SGHRS and CDR2 YFSETQ. The chain's CDR3 is CASSLSRGQAGELFF. CDR3 coding DNA: TGCGCCAGCAGCTTGAGCAGGGGGCAAGCCGGGGAGCTGTTTTTT.

The CDR3 sequence: CASSFRDGQETQYF. The CDR3, as DNA: TGCGCCAGCAGCTTCAGGGACGGACAAGAGACCCAGTACTTC. V and J are TRBV5-1 and TRBJ2-5; D is possibly TRBD1 or TRBD2 (5 bases each). Trimming shortened V by 2 bases and J by 2 bases, and 10 bases separated the two germline ends. Looked up from germline, CDR1 is SGHRS and CDR2 is YFSETQ. This CDR3 is built from 14 residues. Using reference TRBV5-1 and TRBJ2-5 for the parts outside the CDR3, the full variable domain is KAGVTQTPRYLIKTRGQQVTLSCSPISGHRSVSWYQQTPGQGLQFLFEYFSETQRNKGNFPGRFSGRQFSNSRSEMNVSTLELGDSALYLCASSFRDGQETQYFGPGTRLLVL.

The rearrangement links TRBV20-1 to TRBJ2-1, with a possible D match to TRBD2 (5 bases). Looked up from germline, CDR1 is DFQATT and CDR2 is SNEGSKA (reference sequence). Trimming took off 6 bases at V and 2 bases at J, with 11 bases between the two ends. The CDR3 has 13 residues. The CDR3 sequence is CSATVRAYNEQFF. CDR3 nucleotide sequence: TGCAGTGCCACCGTGAGGGCCTACAATGAGCAGTTCTTC.

This chain links TRBV5-1 with TRBJ2-5; 8 nucleotides line up with TRBD1. The germline CDR1 and CDR2 sequences are SGHRS and YFSETQ. The CDR3 loop spans 14 amino acids. The V and J ends lost 3 bases and 1 base, in that order; junction bases with no gene match: 2. The CDR3 nucleotides read TGCGCCAGCAGCTGGGGACAGGTCCAAGAGACCCAGTACTTC. Protein: CASSWGQVQETQYF.

This clonotype occurred a few times. The DNA for the CDR3 is TGTGCCAGCATGAGAGACGGCCTCTACAATGAGCAGTTCTTC. It yields the protein CASMRDGLYNEQFF. This chain uses TRBV2 with TRBJ2-1, with D unclear. CDR1 and CDR2 (germline): SNHLY, FYNNEI. CDR3 length equals 14 residues. Trimming cost V 7 bases and J 3 bases, with 13 bases left between them.

This clonotype was found a few times. The chain couples TRBV28 to TRBJ2-2; D may be TRBD1 (6 bases). The CDR3 sequence is 14 residues long. The germline V and J ends were trimmed by 5 bases and 4 bases, with 11 bases remaining between them. Looked up from germline, CDR1 is MDHEN and CDR2 is SYDVKM. The CDR3: CASSPTGITGELFF. The DNA for the CDR3 is TGTGCCAGCAGTCCTACAGGGATCACCGGGGAGCTGTTTTTT.

The V gene is TRBV20-1, the J gene TRBJ2-3; D is unresolved. V was clipped by 3 bases and J by 6 bases, with 7 bases between them. The CDR3 extends over 11 amino acids. Germline-derived CDR1 and CDR2 are DFQATT and SNEGSKA (reference sequence). The chain's CDR3 is CSASWVDTQYF. The CDR3 DNA follows: TGCAGTGCTAGTTGGGTGGATACGCAGTATTTT.

This clonotype was observed a few times. The chain employs TRBV12-3 or TRBV12-4 and TRBJ2-1; no firm D call. The CDR3 is 15 amino acids. Trimming cost V 7 bases and J 9 bases, with 22 bases left between them. The CDR3 loop is CASTLGSAGSTEQFF. CDR3 nucleotides: TGTGCCAGCACCCTGGGGTCTGCTGGAAGTACTGAGCAGTTCTTC.